The source of this TCR beta chain is a study of cytomegalovirus exposure and HLA in healthy donors. Study-level information: The early release's HLA-typed donors yielded tens of millions of unique TCRs.

The PCR was carried out with 60 Vbeta primers and 13 Jbeta primers. Clones were read by immunoSEQ multiplex PCR, and TCRdb kept only the in-frame ones, dropping some. The sample carries about 140,000 clones, around 79% recorded once. V lost 4 bases, J lost 5 bases, and 11 bases lay in between. The CDR3 loop spans 12 amino acids. Germline lookup yields CDR1 SQVTM and CDR2 ANQGSEA. For this clone: The antigen is unknown.

Sampled while nominally healthy, donors likely had unrecorded immune exposures. General study points: A later analysis reportedly found fewer N-insertions in an Asian-associated ancestry cluster than the roughly 670-donor mean. In a later analysis, TCR beta V- and J-gene trimming was associated with a missense DCLRE1C variant.

The chain uses TRBV29-1 and TRBJ2-5, with a tentative D call TRBD1 (5 bases). Sequencing was carried out using PBMCs. The TCR comes from a female donor in good health and CMV-seronegative. The CDR3 DNA sequence: TGCAGCGTTGTAGGGGTACTGGAGACCCAGTACTTC. Protein product: CSVVGVLETQYF.